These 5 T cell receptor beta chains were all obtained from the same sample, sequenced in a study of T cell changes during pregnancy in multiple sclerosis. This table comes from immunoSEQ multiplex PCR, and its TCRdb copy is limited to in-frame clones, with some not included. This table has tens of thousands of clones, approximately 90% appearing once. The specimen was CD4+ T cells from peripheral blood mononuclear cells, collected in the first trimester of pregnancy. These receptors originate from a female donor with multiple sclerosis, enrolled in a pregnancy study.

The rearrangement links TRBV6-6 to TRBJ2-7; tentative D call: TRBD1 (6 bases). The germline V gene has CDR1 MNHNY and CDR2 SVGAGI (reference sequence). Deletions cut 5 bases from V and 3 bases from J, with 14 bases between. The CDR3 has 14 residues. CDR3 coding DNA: TGTGCCAGCAGTGTAGGACAGTTTGACTACGAGCAGTACTTC. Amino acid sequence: CASSVGQFDYEQYF.

The CDR3 here is CASSGTLNTEAFF. The CDR3 nucleotides are TGTGCCAGCTCGGGCACCTTGAACACTGAAGCTTTCTTT. The chain joins TRBV18 to TRBJ1-1; D is unresolved. The V gene's germline CDR1 is KGHSH and CDR2 LQKENI. The V end was cut by 6 bases, the J end by 0 bases, with 8 bases between. This CDR3 has 13 amino acids.

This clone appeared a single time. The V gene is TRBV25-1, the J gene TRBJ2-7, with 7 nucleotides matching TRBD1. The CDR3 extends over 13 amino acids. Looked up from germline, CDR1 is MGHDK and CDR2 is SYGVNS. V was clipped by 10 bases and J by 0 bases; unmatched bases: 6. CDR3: CATSDRNSYEQYF. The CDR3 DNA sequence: TGTGCCACCTCGGACAGGAACTCCTACGAGCAGTACTTC.

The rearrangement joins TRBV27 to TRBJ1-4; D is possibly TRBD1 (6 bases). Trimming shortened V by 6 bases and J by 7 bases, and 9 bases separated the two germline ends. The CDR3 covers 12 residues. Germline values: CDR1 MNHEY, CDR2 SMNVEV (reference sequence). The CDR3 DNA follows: TGTGCCAGCAGGTCAGGGGTTGAAAAACTGTTTTTT. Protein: CASRSGVEKLFF.

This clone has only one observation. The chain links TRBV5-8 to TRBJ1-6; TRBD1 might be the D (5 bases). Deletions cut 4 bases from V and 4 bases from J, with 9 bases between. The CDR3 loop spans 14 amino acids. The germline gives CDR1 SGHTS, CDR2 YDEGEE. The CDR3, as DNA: TGTGCCAGCAGCACAGACAGATATAATTCACCCCTCCACTTT. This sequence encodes CASSTDRYNSPLHF.